This T cell receptor (beta chain) emerged from a study of T-cell memory formation after mild COVID-19. Study at large: For the most part, TCR clusters were specific to one donor.

Study-level results: CD4+ contracting clones were mainly CM and EM; CD8+ ones, EMRA. Later expanders leaned CD4+, whereas day 15 to 85 contracting clones were balanced CD4/CD8.

cDNA libraries for TCR alpha and TCR beta, carrying sample barcodes and UMIs, came from 5'RACE with constant-segment primers. Each CDR3 protein gets one entry after TCRdb re-called the 5' RACE reads with MiXCR. Of a few hundred thousand distinct CDR3 sequences listed, approximately 19% are singletons. V lost 1 base to trimming and J lost 1 base, with 8 bases between them. The CDR3 is made up of 14 amino acids. The germline CDR1 and CDR2 sequences are SGDLS and YYNGEE. Notes on this clonotype: Its antigen is currently unknown.

This chain uses TRBV9 with TRBJ1-1; unclear D gene. The sample consisted of PBMCs or a T cell subset sorted from them (not recorded which). The TCR sequence derives from a man younger than 35 who had mild COVID-19 (a few samples of this study predate the infection). Cell type and time point are not known. As DNA, the CDR3 is TGTGCCAGCAGCGTACGGGATTGGAACACTGAAGCTTTCTTT. Translated: CASSVRDWNTEAFF.